Reported below is one T cell receptor beta chain. The repertoire was sequenced with immunoSEQ multiplex PCR; TCRdb's copy has only in-frame clones and lacks some. The sample lists some 95,000 clones, 90% occurring once. Described time point: cycle 4 day 1 (C4D1), after less than seven weeks of nivolumab. All patients experienced relapse after autologous stem cell transplantation, and brentuximab vedotin exposure was variable. Relapsed/refractory classical Hodgkin lymphoma patients had complete, partial or progressive responses. V lost 3 bases and J lost 5, with 11 bases in between. CDR1 and CDR2 (germline): SNHLY, FYNNEI. The CDR3 has 14 residues. The source of the sample is a study of PD-1 blockade in classical Hodgkin lymphoma.

This sample comprised peripheral blood mononuclear cells (PBMCs), obtained before the fourth cycle of nivolumab. The receptor was derived from a human donor with classical Hodgkin lymphoma. The chain couples TRBV2 to TRBJ2-1; D call uncertain. CDR3 protein: CASSEATANNEQFF. In DNA, the CDR3 is TGTGCCAGCAGTGAGGCCACAGCTAACAATGAGCAGTTCTTC.